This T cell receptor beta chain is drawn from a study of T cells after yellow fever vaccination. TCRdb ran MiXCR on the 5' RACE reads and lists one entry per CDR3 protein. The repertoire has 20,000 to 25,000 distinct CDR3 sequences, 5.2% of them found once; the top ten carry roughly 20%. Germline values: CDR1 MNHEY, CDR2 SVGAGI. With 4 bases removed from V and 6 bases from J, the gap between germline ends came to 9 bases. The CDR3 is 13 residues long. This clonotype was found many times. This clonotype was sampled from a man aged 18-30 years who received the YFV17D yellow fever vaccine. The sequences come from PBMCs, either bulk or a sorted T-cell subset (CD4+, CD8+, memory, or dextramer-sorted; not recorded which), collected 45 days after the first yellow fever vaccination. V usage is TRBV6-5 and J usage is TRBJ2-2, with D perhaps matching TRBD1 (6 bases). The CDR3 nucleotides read TGTGCCAGCAGTTCTCAGGGGTCCGGGGAGCTGTTTTTT. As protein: CASSSQGSGELFF.